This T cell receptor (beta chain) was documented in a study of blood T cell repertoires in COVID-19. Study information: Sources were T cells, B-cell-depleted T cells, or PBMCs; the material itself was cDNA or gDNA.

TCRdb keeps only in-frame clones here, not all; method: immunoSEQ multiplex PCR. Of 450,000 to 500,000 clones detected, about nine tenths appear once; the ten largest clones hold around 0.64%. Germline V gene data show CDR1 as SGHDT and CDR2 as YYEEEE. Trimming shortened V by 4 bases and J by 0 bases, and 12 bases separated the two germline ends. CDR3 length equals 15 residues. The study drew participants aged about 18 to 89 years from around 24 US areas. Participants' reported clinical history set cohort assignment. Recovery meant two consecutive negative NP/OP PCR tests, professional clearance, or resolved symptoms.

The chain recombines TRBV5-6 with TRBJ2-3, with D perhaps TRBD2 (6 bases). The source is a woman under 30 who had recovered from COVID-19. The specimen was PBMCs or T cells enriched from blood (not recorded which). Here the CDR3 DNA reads TGTGCCAGCAGCCAGGACTACGCTAGCACAGATACGCAGTATTTT. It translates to CASSQDYASTDTQYF.